The table lists the clone carrying this T cell receptor (beta chain) with many counts. Its antigen is still unknown. This sample was taken from a study of identical twins. Study findings and constraints: The conclusions drew on cross-sectional statistical analysis instead of tracking the same donors.

TCRdb re-analysed the 5' RACE reads in MiXCR, keeping a single row per CDR3 protein. The sample records 250,000 or so distinct CDR3 sequences, about 8.5% being singletons. Germline CDR1 and CDR2: SGHRS and YFSETQ. With V trimmed by 0 bases and J by 0 bases, 8 bases remained unmatched. The CDR3 is 18 amino acids. These data were likewise used in another study, on yellow fever vaccine responses in identical twins. From that second work: Twins' vaccine T cell response reportedly seemed partly convergent, partly personalized.

The gene calls are TRBV5-1 and TRBJ2-1, with 8 bases fitting TRBD2. The sequence derives from a woman younger than 30 in good health. Specimen: CD8+ T cells sorted from blood. For the CDR3, the DNA is TGCGCCAGCAGCTTGGGGCGGGGGGCCCCGAGCTCCTACAATGAGCAGTTCTTC. It encodes CASSLGRGAPSSYNEQFF.